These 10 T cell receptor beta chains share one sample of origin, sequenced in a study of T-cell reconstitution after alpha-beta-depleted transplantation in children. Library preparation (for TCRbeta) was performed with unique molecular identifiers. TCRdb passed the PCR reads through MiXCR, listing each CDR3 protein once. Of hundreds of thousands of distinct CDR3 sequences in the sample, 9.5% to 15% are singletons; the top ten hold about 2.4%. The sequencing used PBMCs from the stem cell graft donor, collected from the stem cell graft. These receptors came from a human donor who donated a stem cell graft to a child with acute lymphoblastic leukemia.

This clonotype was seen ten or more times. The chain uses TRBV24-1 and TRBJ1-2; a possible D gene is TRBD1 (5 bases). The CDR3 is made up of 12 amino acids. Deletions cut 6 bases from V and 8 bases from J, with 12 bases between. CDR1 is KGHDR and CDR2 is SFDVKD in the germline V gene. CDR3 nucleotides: TGTGCCACCAGTCAGGGAACGGAAGGCTACACCTTC. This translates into CATSQGTEGYTF.

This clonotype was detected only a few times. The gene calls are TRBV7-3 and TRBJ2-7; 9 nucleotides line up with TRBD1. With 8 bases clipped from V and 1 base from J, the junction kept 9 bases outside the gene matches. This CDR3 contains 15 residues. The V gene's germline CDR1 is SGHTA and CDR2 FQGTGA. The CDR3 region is CASRGDRGASYEQYF. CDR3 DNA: TGTGCCAGCCGTGGCGACAGGGGGGCTTCCTACGAGCAGTACTTC.

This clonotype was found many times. The CDR3 sequence is CASSYPRDISGNEQFF. In DNA, the CDR3 is TGTGCCAGCAGTTACCCGCGGGACATTTCGGGCAATGAGCAGTTCTTC. This rearrangement joins TRBV6-2 or TRBV6-3 to TRBJ2-1; perhaps D is TRBD1 or TRBD2 (6 bases each). The germline CDR1 and CDR2 sequences are MNHEY and SVGEGT. The germline V and J ends were trimmed by 2 bases and 6 bases, with 17 bases remaining between them. There are 16 residues in the CDR3.

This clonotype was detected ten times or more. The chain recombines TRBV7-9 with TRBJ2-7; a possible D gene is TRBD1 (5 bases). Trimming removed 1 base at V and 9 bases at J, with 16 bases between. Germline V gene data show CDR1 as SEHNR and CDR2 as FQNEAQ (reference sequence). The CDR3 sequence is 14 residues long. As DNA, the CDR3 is TGTGCCAGCAGCTTAGGTACCCAAAAAAGGGGGCAGTACTTC. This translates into CASSLGTQKRGQYF.

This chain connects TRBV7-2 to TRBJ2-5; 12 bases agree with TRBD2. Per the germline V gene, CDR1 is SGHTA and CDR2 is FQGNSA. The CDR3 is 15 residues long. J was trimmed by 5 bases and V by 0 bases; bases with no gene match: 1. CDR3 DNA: TGTGCCAGCAGCTTAGCGACTAGCGGGAGTGAGACCCAGTACTTC. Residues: CASSLATSGSETQYF.

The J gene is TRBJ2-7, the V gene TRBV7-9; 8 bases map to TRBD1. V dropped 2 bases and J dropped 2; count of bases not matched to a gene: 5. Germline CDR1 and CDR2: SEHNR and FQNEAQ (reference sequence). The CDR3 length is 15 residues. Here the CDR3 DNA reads TGTGCCAGCAGCTTACGGGACAGGTCCCCCTACGAGCAGTACTTC. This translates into CASSLRDRSPYEQYF.

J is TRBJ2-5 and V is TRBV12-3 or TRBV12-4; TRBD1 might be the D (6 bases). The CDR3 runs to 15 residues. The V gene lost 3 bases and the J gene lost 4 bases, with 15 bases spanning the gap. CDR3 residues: CASSFPRGSGETQYF. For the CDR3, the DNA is TGTGCCAGCAGTTTTCCGAGGGGGTCGGGAGAGACCCAGTACTTC.

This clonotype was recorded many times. The CDR3 reads CASRIGTGGYGYTF. The CDR3 coding sequence is TGTGCCAGCAGGATCGGGACCGGGGGCTATGGCTACACCTTC. The V call is TRBV6-1, the J call TRBJ1-2, with D tentatively TRBD1 (5 bases). Germline lookup yields CDR1 MNHNS and CDR2 SASEGT. The CDR3 consists of 14 residues. Deletions cut 6 bases from V and 4 bases from J, with 15 bases between.

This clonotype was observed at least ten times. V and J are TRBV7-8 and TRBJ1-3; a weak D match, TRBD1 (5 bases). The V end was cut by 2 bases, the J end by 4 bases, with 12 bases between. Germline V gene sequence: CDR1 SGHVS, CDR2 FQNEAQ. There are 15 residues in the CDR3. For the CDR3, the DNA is TGTGCCAGCAGCTTAAGTGGGGGATCCGGAAACACCATATATTTT. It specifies CASSLSGGSGNTIYF.

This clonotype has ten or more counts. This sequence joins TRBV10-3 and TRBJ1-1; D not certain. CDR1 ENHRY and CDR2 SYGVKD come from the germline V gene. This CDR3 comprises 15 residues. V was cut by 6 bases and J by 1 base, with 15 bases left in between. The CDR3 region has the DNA TGTGCCATCAGAATACAAGAGGGCCCGAACACTGAAGCTTTCTTT. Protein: CAIRIQEGPNTEAFF.